This T cell receptor (beta chain) stems from a study of identical twins. Study observations and caveats: Fewer insertions were carried by abundant cord blood beta clonotypes, but none was seen in memory repertoires.

As to this clonotype: Its antigen is still unknown.

Template switching introduced a universal primer site, and the cDNA bore unique molecular identifiers. TCRdb fed the 5' RACE reads into MiXCR, producing one record per CDR3 protein. In the table there are 400,000 to 600,000 distinct CDR3 sequences, about 20% of which are singletons. The CDR3 loop spans 13 amino acids. V lost 3 bases and J 7 bases, leaving 13 bases between the germline ends. In addition, the sample was reused for a study of yellow fever vaccine responses in identical twins.

V usage is TRBV12-3 or TRBV12-4 and J usage is TRBJ2-7, with D possibly being TRBD2 (5 bases). This clonotype originated in a woman under 30 in good health. Sequences were obtained from CD4+ T cells sorted from blood. CDR3 sequence: CASSFLLAGEQYF. The CDR3 bases are TGTGCCAGCAGTTTCTTGCTAGCTGGTGAGCAGTACTTC.